What follows are 25 T cell receptor beta chains derived from one specimen sequenced in a study of blood T cell repertoires in COVID-19. Only in-frame clones appear in the TCRdb table, and some are missing; sequencing was by immunoSEQ multiplex PCR. The table lists 250,000 to 400,000 clones, approximately 87% of them singletons. Sample: peripheral blood. These receptors all stem from a woman younger than 45 with COVID-19, enrolled during active disease.

This clone was seen a single time. The rearrangement links TRBV19 to TRBJ2-7, with 13 bases aligning to TRBD2. J was trimmed by 7 bases and V by 5 bases; bases with no gene match: 8. The CDR3 has 15 residues. Germline V gene lookup returns CDR1 LNHDA and CDR2 SQIVND (reference sequence). CDR3 residues: CASSAGLAGTGEQYF. The DNA of the CDR3 is TGTGCCAGTAGTGCGGGACTAGCGGGAACTGGAGAGCAGTACTTC.

The V gene is TRBV27, the J gene TRBJ1-2, with D tentatively TRBD1 (5 bases). Between the trimmed V and J ends, which lost 2 bases and 0 bases, there was a span of 10 bases. Per germline, CDR1 MNHEY and CDR2 SMNVEV (reference sequence). CDR3 length: 15 amino acids. CDR3: CASSLLPGTNYGYTF. CDR3 coding DNA: TGTGCCAGCAGTTTACTGCCAGGGACTAACTATGGCTACACCTTC.

The chain combines TRBV15 with TRBJ1-6; no firm D call. Germline loops: CDR1 LNHNV, CDR2 YYDKDF (reference sequence). Trimming shortened V by 4 bases and J by 8 bases, and 18 bases separated the two germline ends. The CDR3 consists of 16 residues. CDR3 DNA: TGTGCCACCAGCACCGGGTTCTTGGGGAGGGATTCACCCCTCCACTTT. It yields the protein CATSTGFLGRDSPLHF. Full variable domain (rest looked up from reference TRBV15 and TRBJ1-6): DAMVIQNPRYQVTQFGKPVTLSCSQTLNHNVMYWYQQKSSQAPKLLFHYYDKDFNNEADTPDNFQSRRPNTSFCFLDIRSPGLGDTAMYLCATSTGFLGRDSPLHFGNGTRLTVT.

The J gene is TRBJ2-7, the V gene TRBV5-1; 7 bases are shared with TRBD1. The CDR3 has 15 residues. Germline V gives CDR1 SGHRS, CDR2 YFSETQ. J was trimmed by 5 bases and V by 4 bases; bases with no gene match: 12. CDR3 residues: CASSPGQSRVHEQYF. In nucleotides, the CDR3 is TGCGCCAGCAGCCCGGGACAGTCAAGGGTCCACGAGCAGTACTTC.

The chain carries TRBV10-1 and TRBJ2-3; D possibly corresponds to TRBD2 (6 bases). Germline lookup yields CDR1 WNHNN and CDR2 SYGVQD (reference sequence). This CDR3 contains 17 residues. The V end was cut by 3 bases, the J end by 0 bases, with 16 bases between. The CDR3: CASSDQLGSGSTDTQYF. DNA of the CDR3: TGCGCCAGCAGTGACCAATTGGGTAGCGGCAGCACAGATACGCAGTATTTT.

V and J are TRBV3-1 (or the pseudogene TRBV3-2) and TRBJ2-2; 12 positions agree with TRBD2. The germline V gene encodes CDR1 LGHDT and CDR2 YNNKEL (reference sequence). This CDR3 is 14 amino acids long. V lost 8 bases to trimming and J lost 5 bases; unmatched junction nucleotides: 3. CDR3 in amino acids: CASRTSGKTGELFF. In nucleotides, the CDR3 is TGTGCCAGCCGGACTAGCGGGAAGACCGGGGAGCTGTTTTTT.

The gene calls are TRBV5-1 and TRBJ1-1, with 7 bases identical to TRBD1. CDR3 length equals 14 residues. Trimming cost V 2 bases and J 7 bases; bases outside gene matches: 8. Germline values: CDR1 SGHRS, CDR2 YFSETQ. CDR3 coding DNA: TGCGCCAGCAGCTTCGGGGGACAGATATTTGAAGCTTTCTTT. It encodes CASSFGGQIFEAFF.

CDR3 sequence (DNA): TGCGCCAGCAGCTTGGCGAACAGGGGAGAGACCCAGTACTTC. The encoded protein is CASSLANRGETQYF. This chain links TRBV5-1 with TRBJ2-5, with 7 bases matching TRBD1. The germline V gene encodes CDR1 SGHRS and CDR2 YFSETQ. Trimming at V came to 0 bases and at J to 4 bases, leaving 3 bases not matched to a gene. CDR3 length: 14 residues.

In the case of this clone: Distinct nucleotide sequences in the sample also encode this CDR3. The genes are TRBV6-1 and TRBJ1-1; no firm D call. Looked up from germline, CDR1 is MNHNS and CDR2 is SASEGT. Trimming cost V 0 bases and J 5 bases, with 10 bases left between them. CDR3 length: 14 residues. The CDR3 DNA sequence: TGTGCCAGCAGTGAAGCTCGAGGGCAGACTGAAGCTTTCTTT. This sequence encodes CASSEARGQTEAFF.

The chain links TRBV27 to TRBJ1-6; no clear D gene. The length of the CDR3 is 14 residues. Germline loops: CDR1 MNHEY, CDR2 SMNVEV (reference sequence). V was pared by 5 bases and J by 7 bases, with 12 bases between. CDR3 nucleotide sequence: TGTGCCAGCAGTCAGCGATTTGGGAATTCACCCCTCCACTTT. This codes for CASSQRFGNSPLHF.

This chain links TRBV10-3 with TRBJ2-6; 7 positions match TRBD1. Germline loops: CDR1 ENHRY, CDR2 SYGVKD. V shed 2 bases and J 0 bases; nucleotides not matched to a gene: 1. The CDR3 sequence is 16 residues long. In DNA, the CDR3 is TGTGCCATCAGTGAGACAGGGGCCTCTGGGGCCAACGTCCTGACTTTC. Protein: CAISETGASGANVLTF.

The chain links TRBV2 to TRBJ1-1; no firm D call. The germline V gene encodes CDR1 SNHLY and CDR2 FYNNEI. Trimming pared 5 bases from V and 0 bases from J, leaving 13 bases between. This CDR3 contains 15 residues. The CDR3 protein is CASSLPDSMNTEAFF. The DNA of the CDR3 is TGTGCCAGCAGTCTACCAGACTCCATGAACACTGAAGCTTTCTTT.

The chain recombines TRBV7-2 with TRBJ1-5; D is uncertain. Trimming removed 2 bases from V and 6 bases from J, with 8 bases in between. The CDR3 extends over 13 amino acids. CDR1 and CDR2 from the germline V gene are SGHTA and FQGNSA. CDR3 loop: CASSLRAGQPQHF. The CDR3 DNA sequence: TGTGCCAGCAGCTTACGTGCAGGTCAGCCCCAGCATTTT.

This clone showed up just once. The chain couples TRBV9 to TRBJ2-5; 10 bases fit TRBD1. CDR1 is SGDLS, CDR2 YYNGEE, per germline. CDR3 length equals 15 residues. Trimming removed 3 bases from V and 4 bases from J; junction bases left unmatched: 6. The CDR3: CASSARQGAGETQYF. The CDR3 DNA follows: TGTGCCAGCAGCGCCCGACAGGGGGCCGGAGAGACCCAGTACTTC.

The chain joins TRBV5-8 to TRBJ2-2, with D perhaps TRBD2 (6 bases). Germline CDR1 is SGHTS and CDR2 is YDEGEE. The CDR3 runs to 17 residues. Trimming cost V 0 bases and J 4 bases, with 16 bases left between them. The CDR3 coding sequence is TGTGCCAGCAGCTTGGTTTTAATTTCGGGGGTCACCGGGGAGCTGTTTTTT. This encodes CASSLVLISGVTGELFF.

V is TRBV9 and J is TRBJ2-7; 8 bases are a match to TRBD2. Germline V gene data show CDR1 as SGDLS and CDR2 as YYNGEE. The CDR3 extends over 14 amino acids. After removal of 3 bases from V and 6 bases from J, the junction contained 8 bases not matched to a gene. The CDR3 sequence: CASSAVREGGEQYF. CDR3 bases: TGTGCCAGCAGCGCTGTTCGGGAGGGTGGCGAGCAGTACTTC.

This chain links TRBV3-1 (or the pseudogene TRBV3-2) with TRBJ1-6; 7 nucleotides align to TRBD1. Per germline, CDR1 LGHDT and CDR2 YNNKEL (reference sequence). The CDR3 runs 15 residues. Losses at the gene ends were 3 bases for V and 6 bases for J; bases not matched to a gene: 5. For the CDR3, the DNA is TGTGCCAGCAGCCAGGGTGGGACAGTTAATTCACCCCTCCACTTT. Its translation is CASSQGGTVNSPLHF.

This clone occurred once. The chain uses TRBV15 and TRBJ2-5; D gene uncertain. This CDR3 is built from 13 residues. With 1 base removed from V and 4 bases from J, the gap between germline ends came to 7 bases. The V gene's germline CDR1 is LNHNV and CDR2 YYDKDF (reference sequence). CDR3 bases: TGTGCCACCAGCAGAGCGTTACTAGAGACCCAGTACTTC. Residues: CATSRALLETQYF.

The chain couples TRBV12-5 to TRBJ2-1; 8 nucleotides match TRBD2. From germline, CDR1 is LGHNT and CDR2 FRNRAP. With V trimmed by 5 bases and J by 3 bases, 9 bases remained unmatched. CDR3 size: 16 residues. The CDR3 loop is CASGTTGTSGYNEQFF. CDR3 DNA: TGTGCTAGTGGTACCACCGGGACTAGTGGCTACAATGAGCAGTTCTTC.

This rearrangement joins TRBV28 to TRBJ1-2; D not certain. The V gene lost 6 bases and the J gene lost 8 bases, with 16 bases spanning the gap. Germline lookup yields CDR1 MDHEN and CDR2 SYDVKM. CDR3 length: 13 residues. CDR3 sequence: CASSGYSLEGYTF. CDR3 DNA sequence: TGTGCCAGCAGCGGCTATTCTCTGGAGGGCTACACCTTC.

As concerns this clone: Other DNA sequences of this sample code for an identical CDR3. This chain uses TRBV29-1 with TRBJ1-1, with unresolved D. The CDR3 loop spans 12 amino acids. Germline V gene sequence: CDR1 SQVTM, CDR2 ANQGSEA. V dropped 4 bases and J dropped 1 base, with 7 bases sitting between them. Here the CDR3 DNA reads TGCAGCGTTGTGCGGGGGAACACTGAAGCTTTCTTT. This encodes CSVVRGNTEAFF.

The gene calls are TRBV5-6 and TRBJ2-7, with TRBD2 matching 10 bases. CDR1 is SGHDT, CDR2 YYEEEE, per germline. J lost 2 bases, V lost 0 bases, and 8 bases had no gene match. The CDR3 extends over 17 amino acids. Here the CDR3 DNA reads TGTGCCAGCAGCTTGGCCCTACTAGCGGGAAGAACCTACGAGCAGTACTTC. Its protein product is CASSLALLAGRTYEQYF.

The chain is built from TRBV6-5 and TRBJ1-4; TRBD1 matches 7 bases. The CDR3 loop spans 15 amino acids. V trimming: 2 bases; J trimming: 6 bases; junction bases outside the gene matches: 6. From germline, CDR1 is MNHEY and CDR2 SVGAGI. CDR3 protein: CASSYTGEEDEKLFF. CDR3 nucleotides: TGTGCCAGCAGTTACACAGGGGAAGAGGATGAAAAACTGTTTTTT.

The chain uses TRBV7-2 and TRBJ2-3, with a possible D match to TRBD2 (7 bases). From germline, CDR1 is SGHTA and CDR2 FQGNSA. V lost 4 bases, J lost 6 bases, and 14 bases lay in between. The CDR3 length is 14 residues. The CDR3 sequence is CASSSLRGGDTQYF. CDR3 sequence (DNA): TGTGCCAGCAGCTCGTTGAGGGGGGGGGATACGCAGTATTTT.

The chain is built from TRBV19 and TRBJ1-4; no clear D. The germline gives CDR1 LNHDA, CDR2 SQIVND (reference sequence). V was cut by 7 bases and J by 3 bases, with 12 bases left in between. The CDR3 runs 14 residues. The CDR3 nucleotides are TGTGCCAGTACCAGTCCCCAGTCTAATGAAAAACTGTTTTTT. This gives the protein CASTSPQSNEKLFF.